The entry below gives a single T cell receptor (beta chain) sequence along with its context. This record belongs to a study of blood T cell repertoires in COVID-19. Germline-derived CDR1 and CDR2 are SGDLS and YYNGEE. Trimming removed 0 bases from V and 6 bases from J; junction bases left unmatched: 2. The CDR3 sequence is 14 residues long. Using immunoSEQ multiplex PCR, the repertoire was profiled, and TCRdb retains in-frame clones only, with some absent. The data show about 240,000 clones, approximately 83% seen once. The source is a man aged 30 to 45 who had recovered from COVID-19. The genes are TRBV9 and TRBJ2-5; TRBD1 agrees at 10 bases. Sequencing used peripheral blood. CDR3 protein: CASSVEGQGKTQYF. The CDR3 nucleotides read TGTGCCAGCAGCGTAGAGGGACAGGGGAAGACCCAGTACTTC.